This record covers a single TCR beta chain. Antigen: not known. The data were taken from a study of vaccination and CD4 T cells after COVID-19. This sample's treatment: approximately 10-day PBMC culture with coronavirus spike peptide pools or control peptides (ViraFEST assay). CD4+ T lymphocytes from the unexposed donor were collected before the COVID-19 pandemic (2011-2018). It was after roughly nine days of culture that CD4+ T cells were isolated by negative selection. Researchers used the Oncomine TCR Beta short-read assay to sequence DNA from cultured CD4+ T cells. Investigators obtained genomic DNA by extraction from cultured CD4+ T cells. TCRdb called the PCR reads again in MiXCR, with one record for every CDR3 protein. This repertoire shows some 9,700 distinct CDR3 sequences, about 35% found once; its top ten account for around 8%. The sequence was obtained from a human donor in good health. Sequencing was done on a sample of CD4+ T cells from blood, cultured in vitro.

CDR3 nucleotide sequence: TGCAGTGCTAGGTTGGACAGTTTGGGCGCTTTCTTT. Protein product: CSARLDSLGAFF. This chain links TRBV20-1 with TRBJ1-1, with a weak D call TRBD1 (6 bases). CDR1 is DFQATT, CDR2 SNEGSKA, per germline (reference sequence). V lost 3 bases and J lost 11, with 16 bases in between. The CDR3 totals 12 residues.